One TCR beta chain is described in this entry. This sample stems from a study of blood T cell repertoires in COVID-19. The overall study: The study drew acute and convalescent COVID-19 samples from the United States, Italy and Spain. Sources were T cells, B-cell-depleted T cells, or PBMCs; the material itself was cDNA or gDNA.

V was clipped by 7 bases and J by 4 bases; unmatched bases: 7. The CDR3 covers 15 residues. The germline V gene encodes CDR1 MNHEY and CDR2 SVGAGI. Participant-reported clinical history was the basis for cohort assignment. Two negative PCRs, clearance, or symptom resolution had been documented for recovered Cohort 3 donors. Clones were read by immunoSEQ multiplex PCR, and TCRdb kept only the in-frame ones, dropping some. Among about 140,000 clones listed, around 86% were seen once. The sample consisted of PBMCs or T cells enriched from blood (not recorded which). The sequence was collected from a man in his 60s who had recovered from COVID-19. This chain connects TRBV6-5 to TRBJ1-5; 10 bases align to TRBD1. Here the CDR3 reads CASTERGQGNQPQHF. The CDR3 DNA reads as TGTGCCAGCACCGAACGGGGACAGGGGAATCAGCCCCAGCATTTT.